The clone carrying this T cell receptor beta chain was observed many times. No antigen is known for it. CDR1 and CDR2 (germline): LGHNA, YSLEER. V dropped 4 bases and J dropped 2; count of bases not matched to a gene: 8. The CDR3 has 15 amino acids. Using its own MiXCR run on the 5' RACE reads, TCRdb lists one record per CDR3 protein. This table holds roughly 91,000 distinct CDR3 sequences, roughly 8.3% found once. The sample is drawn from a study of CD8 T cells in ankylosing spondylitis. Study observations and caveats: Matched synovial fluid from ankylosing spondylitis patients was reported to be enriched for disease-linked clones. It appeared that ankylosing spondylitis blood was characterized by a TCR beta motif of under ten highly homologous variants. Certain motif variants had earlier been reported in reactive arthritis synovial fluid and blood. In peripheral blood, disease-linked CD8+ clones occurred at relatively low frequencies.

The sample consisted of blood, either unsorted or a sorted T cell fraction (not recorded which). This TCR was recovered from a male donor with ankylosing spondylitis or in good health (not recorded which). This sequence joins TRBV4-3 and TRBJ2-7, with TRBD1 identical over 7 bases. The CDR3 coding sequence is TGCGCCAGCAGCCGCTCACGGGACAGCGCCTACGAGCAGTACTTC. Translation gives CASSRSRDSAYEQYF.